This T cell receptor (beta chain) is from a study of cytomegalovirus exposure and HLA in healthy donors. TCRdb keeps only in-frame clones here, not all; method: immunoSEQ multiplex PCR. The sample holds some 140,000 clones, around 88% seen once. The CDR3 runs to 13 residues. With 4 bases removed from V and 6 bases from J, the gap between germline ends came to 11 bases. Germline-derived CDR1 and CDR2 are SGHRS and YFSETQ. The chain couples TRBV5-1 to TRBJ2-1; D perhaps matches TRBD2 (6 bases). The source of this sequence is a man aged 18 to 35 in good health and CMV-seropositive. Specimen: PBMCs. Here the CDR3 DNA reads TGCGCCAGCAGCACCGGGGGTTCCAATGAGCAGTTCTTC. Protein: CASSTGGSNEQFF.